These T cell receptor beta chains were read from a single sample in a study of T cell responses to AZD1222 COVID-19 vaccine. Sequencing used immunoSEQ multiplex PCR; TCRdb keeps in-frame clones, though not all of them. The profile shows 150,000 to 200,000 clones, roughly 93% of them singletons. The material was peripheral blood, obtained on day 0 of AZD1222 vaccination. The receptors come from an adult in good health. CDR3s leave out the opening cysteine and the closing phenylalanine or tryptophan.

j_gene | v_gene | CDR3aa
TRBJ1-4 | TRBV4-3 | ASSPMGGGGEKLF
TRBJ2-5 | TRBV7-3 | ASSPRGRYQETQY
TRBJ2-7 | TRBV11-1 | ASSPPDRGSYEQY
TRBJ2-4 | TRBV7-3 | ASSLRTGSARNIQY
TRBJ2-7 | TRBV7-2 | ASSLRQRGESNEQY
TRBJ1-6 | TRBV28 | ASSTPVGQHNSPLH
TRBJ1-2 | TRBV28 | ASRSGQGVYGYT
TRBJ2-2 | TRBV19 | ASTGTGPTGELF
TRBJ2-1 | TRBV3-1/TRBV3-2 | ASSQVTGEPHNEQF
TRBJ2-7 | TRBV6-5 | ASSLLKSGTTEQY
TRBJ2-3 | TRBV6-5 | ASSSRTSTDTQY
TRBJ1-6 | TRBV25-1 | ASSERESQGHNSPLH
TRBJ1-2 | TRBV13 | ASSLGGNYGYT
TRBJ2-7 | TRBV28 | ASSWWPGEQY
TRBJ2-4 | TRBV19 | ASSIGLAGVLQY
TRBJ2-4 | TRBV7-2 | ASSLAEQGQY
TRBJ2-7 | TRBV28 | ASSGGAGAYEQY
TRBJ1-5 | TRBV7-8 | ASSLARDVNQPQH
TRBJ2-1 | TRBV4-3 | ASSQTRHEQF
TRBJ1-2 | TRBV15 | ATSRPGLYGYT
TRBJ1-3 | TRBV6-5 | ASSLGNTIY
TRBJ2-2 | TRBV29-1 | SVELVAGELF
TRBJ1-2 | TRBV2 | ASTSRGNYGYT
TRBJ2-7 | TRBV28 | ASSLSPGSYEQY
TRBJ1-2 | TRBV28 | ASSFRDQYNYGYT
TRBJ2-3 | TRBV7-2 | ASTQRGTSGGRTDTQY
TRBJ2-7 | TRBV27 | ASSKGQGRGEQY
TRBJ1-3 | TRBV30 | AWSVGFDTIY
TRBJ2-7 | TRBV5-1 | ASSLADGYEQY
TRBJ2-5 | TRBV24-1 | ATSDTRLIQETQY
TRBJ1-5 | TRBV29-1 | SVAKGSNQPQH
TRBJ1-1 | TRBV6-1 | ASSEAYTEAF
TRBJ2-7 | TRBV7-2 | ASKLGGPGYEQY
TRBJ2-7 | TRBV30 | AWSPRDETY
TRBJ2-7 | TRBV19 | ASSMWDGGPSSYEQY
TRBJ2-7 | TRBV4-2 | ASSREVSGLYEQY
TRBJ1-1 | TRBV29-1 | SVEDLGTEAF